The rows below give T cell receptor beta chains drawn from one sample of a study of blood T cell repertoires in COVID-19. Data came from immunoSEQ multiplex PCR; TCRdb stores just in-frame clones and leaves some out. Of some 190,000 clones listed, 84% were seen once; the top ten hold over 6.5%. Sequenced material: peripheral blood. These receptors originate from an elderly woman with COVID-19, enrolled during active disease. CDR3s include the opening cysteine and the closing phenylalanine or tryptophan. A D gene is named only where the DNA matches it firmly. Clone size appears in some rows only: once, few, many, or a class for an expanded clone.

CASSWGTGEQYF	TGTGCCAGCAGTTGGGGGACAGGCGAGCAGTACTTC	once	TRBD1	TRBV12-3/TRBV12-4	TRBJ2-7
CASSPPGQGRGPLHF	TGTGCCAGCTCACCACCCGGACAGGGTAGGGGACCCCTCCACTTT	-	TRBD1	TRBV18	TRBJ1-6
CASRPTGENQPQHF	TGTGCCAGCAGACCGACAGGGGAAAATCAGCCCCAGCATTTT	many	TRBD1	TRBV4-2	TRBJ1-5
CASSLGPQGQETQYF	TGTGCCAGCAGCTTAGGGCCACAGGGGCAAGAGACCCAGTACTTC	-	TRBD1	TRBV7-8	TRBJ2-5
CASRFDSGELFF	TGTGCCAGCAGATTTGATAGCGGGGAGCTGTTTTTT	-	-	TRBV12-3/TRBV12-4	TRBJ2-2
CASSSLPVESYNEQFF	TGCGCCAGCAGCTCACTACCGGTAGAATCCTACAATGAGCAGTTCTTC	-	-	TRBV5-1	TRBJ2-1
CASSYGRDNEQFF	TGCGCCAGCAGCTACGGCAGGGACAATGAGCAGTTCTTC	-	-	TRBV5-1	TRBJ2-1
CASLRGLYSNQPQHF	TGTGCCAGCCTCAGGGGGCTCTATAGCAATCAGCCCCAGCATTTT	few	TRBD1	TRBV6-5	TRBJ1-5
CASSLRSPRRLDEQFF	TGCGCCAGCAGCTTGCGATCCCCCAGGAGGTTGGATGAGCAGTTCTTC	-	-	TRBV5-1	TRBJ2-1
CASSELFPGQETQYF	TGTGCCAGCAGTGAATTGTTTCCGGGCCAAGAGACCCAGTACTTC	-	-	TRBV25-1	TRBJ2-5
CASSRGGTDTQYF	TGTGCCAGCAGTCGCGGGGGCACAGATACGCAGTATTTT	-	-	TRBV7-9	TRBJ2-3
CASSWSGSSYNEQFF	TGTGCCAGCAGCTGGAGCGGGAGCTCCTACAATGAGCAGTTCTTC	-	TRBD2	TRBV11-2	TRBJ2-1
CASSLTGGLTDTQYF	TGTGCCAGCAGCTTGACAGGGGGTTTGACAGATACGCAGTATTTT	-	TRBD1	TRBV5-4	TRBJ2-3
CSVEGRGSDSYNEQFF	TGCAGCGTTGAAGGGAGGGGCTCGGACTCCTACAATGAGCAGTTCTTC	-	-	TRBV29-1	TRBJ2-1
CASSPGQGGSYEQYF	TGTGCCAGCAGTCCCGGACAGGGGGGATCCTACGAGCAGTACTTC	-	TRBD1	TRBV7-9	TRBJ2-7
CASSLGPSGYEQYF	TGCGCCAGCAGCTTGGGTCCTAGCGGGTACGAGCAGTACTTC	-	TRBD2	TRBV5-1	TRBJ2-7
CASTAGGGNTIYF	TGTGCCAGCACGGCGGGAGGAGGAAACACCATATATTTT	-	-	TRBV9	TRBJ1-3
CASSEVRNRPDSYEQYF	TGTGCCAGCAGTGAAGTGAGGAACCGTCCAGATTCCTACGAGCAGTACTTC	-	-	TRBV6-1	TRBJ2-7
CASKWAGNQPQHF	TGTGCCAGCAAGTGGGCCGGCAATCAGCCCCAGCATTTT	few	-	TRBV6-5	TRBJ1-5
CASSPTGLAGGTDTQYF	TGCGCCAGCAGCCCCACCGGACTAGCGGGAGGCACAGATACGCAGTATTTT	-	TRBD2	TRBV10-1	TRBJ2-3
CASSSTGVNSPLHF	TGTGCCAGCAGCTCAACAGGGGTAAATTCACCCCTCCACTTT	few	TRBD1	TRBV11-2	TRBJ1-6
CASSPHLTSGDNEQFF	TGCGCCAGCAGCCCCCACCTGACTAGCGGAGACAATGAGCAGTTCTTC	-	TRBD2	TRBV5-1	TRBJ2-1
CASSLKPLPGELFF	TGTGCCAGCAGCTTAAAACCACTACCCGGGGAGCTGTTTTTT	-	-	TRBV7-3	TRBJ2-2
CASSRQGVAGDTQYF	TGTGCCAGCAGCCGACAGGGAGTTGCAGGAGATACGCAGTATTTT	-	TRBD1	TRBV6-2/TRBV6-3	TRBJ2-3
CASSLNGRESREQFF	TGTGCCAGCAGCTTAAATGGGCGGGAGTCGCGTGAGCAGTTCTTC	-	TRBD2	TRBV7-3	TRBJ2-1
CASSLEGTGSNTQYF	TGTGCCAGCAGCTTAGAGGGGACAGGTTCTAATACGCAGTATTTT	-	TRBD1	TRBV7-9	TRBJ2-3
CASSLGSYGYTF	TGTGCCAGCAGTTTAGGCAGCTATGGCTACACCTTC	-	-	TRBV28	TRBJ1-2
CAIVPSGRAVTQRTDTQYF	TGTGCCATCGTCCCATCAGGGAGGGCAGTAACGCAACGCACAGATACGCAGTATTTT	few	TRBD2	TRBV2	TRBJ2-3
CASSSPGRSGGETQYF	TGTGCCAGCAGTTCCCCTGGAAGGTCAGGGGGTGAGACCCAGTACTTC	-	TRBD1	TRBV28	TRBJ2-5
CASSSTPGQGSSYEQYF	TGTGCCAGCAGCTCAACTCCGGGACAGGGCAGCTCCTACGAGCAGTACTTC	few	TRBD1	TRBV5-5	TRBJ2-7
CASSRRGLAGELFF	TGTGCCAGCAGCAGGCGGGGACTTGCGGGGGAGCTGTTTTTT	-	-	TRBV3-1/TRBV3-2	TRBJ2-2
CASSLNRGGWQPQHF	TGTGCCAGCAGTTTAAATAGGGGGGGATGGCAGCCCCAGCATTTT	-	-	TRBV28	TRBJ1-5
CASSYVGGGTQYF	TGTGCCAGCAGTTACGTCGGCGGCGGGACCCAGTACTTC	-	-	TRBV6-5	TRBJ2-5
CATTPGTEGFYEQYF	TGCGCCACCACGCCCGGGACAGAGGGCTTCTACGAGCAGTACTTC	-	TRBD1	TRBV23-1	TRBJ2-7
CASSFRVVVRRNQPQHF	TGCGCCAGCAGCTTTCGGGTGGTCGTGAGGAGAAATCAGCCCCAGCATTTT	-	-	TRBV5-1	TRBJ1-5
CASSLGIGTGGAGEKLFF	TGCGCCAGCAGCTTGGGGATCGGGACAGGGGGCGCCGGTGAAAAACTGTTTTTT	-	TRBD1	TRBV5-1	TRBJ1-4
CSVEAGDFTMGQFF	TGCAGCGTTGAGGCGGGGGACTTCACAATGGGGCAGTTCTTC	-	TRBD2	TRBV29-1	TRBJ2-1
CASSPGTSGPNEQFF	TGTGCCAGCAGCCCCGGGACTAGCGGACCCAATGAGCAGTTCTTC	-	TRBD2	TRBV5-4	TRBJ2-1
CASSPPGGTVLYGYTF	TGTGCCAGCAGCCCCCCGGGCGGGACAGTCCTCTATGGCTACACCTTC	-	TRBD1	TRBV3-1/TRBV3-2	TRBJ1-2
CASGQSSGNTIYF	TGCGCCAGCGGACAGTCCTCTGGAAACACCATATATTTT	-	-	TRBV5-1	TRBJ1-3
CASSLGGATDTQYF	TGTGCCAGCAGCCTCGGGGGGGCCACAGATACGCAGTATTTT	-	TRBD2	TRBV7-2	TRBJ2-3
CASRRTGSSPATNEKLFF	TGTGCCAGCAGGAGGACAGGCAGTAGCCCTGCAACTAATGAAAAACTGTTTTTT	-	TRBD1	TRBV27	TRBJ1-4